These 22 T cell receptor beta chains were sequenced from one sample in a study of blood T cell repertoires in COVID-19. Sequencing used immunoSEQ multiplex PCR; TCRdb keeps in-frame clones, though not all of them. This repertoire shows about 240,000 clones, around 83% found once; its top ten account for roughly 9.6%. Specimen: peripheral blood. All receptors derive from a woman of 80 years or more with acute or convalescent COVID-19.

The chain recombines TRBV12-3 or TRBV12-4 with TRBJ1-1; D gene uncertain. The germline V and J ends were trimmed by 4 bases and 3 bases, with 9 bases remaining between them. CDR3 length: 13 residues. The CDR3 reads CASSSLAHTEAFF. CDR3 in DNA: TGTGCCAGCAGTTCTTTAGCGCACACTGAAGCTTTCTTT.

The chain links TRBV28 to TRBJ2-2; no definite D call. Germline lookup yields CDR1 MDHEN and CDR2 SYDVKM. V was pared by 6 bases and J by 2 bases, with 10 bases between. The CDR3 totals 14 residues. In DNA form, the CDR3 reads TGTGCCAGCAGGGTCAGGTCTAACACCGGGGAGCTGTTTTTT. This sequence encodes CASRVRSNTGELFF.

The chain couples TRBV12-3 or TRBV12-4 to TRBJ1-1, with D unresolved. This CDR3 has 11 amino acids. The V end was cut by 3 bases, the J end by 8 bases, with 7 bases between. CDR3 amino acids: CASSFGEEAFF. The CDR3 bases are TGTGCCAGCAGTTTTGGGGAGGAAGCTTTCTTT.

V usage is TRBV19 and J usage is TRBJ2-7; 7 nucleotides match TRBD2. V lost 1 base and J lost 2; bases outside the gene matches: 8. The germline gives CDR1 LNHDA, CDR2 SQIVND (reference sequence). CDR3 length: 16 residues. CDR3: CASSIGLGGSTYEQYF. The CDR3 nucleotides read TGTGCCAGTAGTATAGGTTTGGGGGGGTCTACCTACGAGCAGTACTTC.

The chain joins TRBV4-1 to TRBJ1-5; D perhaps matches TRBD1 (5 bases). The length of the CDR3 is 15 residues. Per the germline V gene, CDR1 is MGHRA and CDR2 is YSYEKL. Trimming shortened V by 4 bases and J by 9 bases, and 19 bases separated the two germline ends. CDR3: CASSPSLGPQGPQHF. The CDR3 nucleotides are TGCGCCAGCAGCCCAAGTTTGGGCCCCCAGGGGCCCCAGCATTTT.

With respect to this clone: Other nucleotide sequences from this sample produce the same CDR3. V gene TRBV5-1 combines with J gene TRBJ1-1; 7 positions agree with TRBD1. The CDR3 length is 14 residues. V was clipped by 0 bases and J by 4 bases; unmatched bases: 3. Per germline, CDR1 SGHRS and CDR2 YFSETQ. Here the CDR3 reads CASSLAAGGTEAFF. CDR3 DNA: TGCGCCAGCAGCTTGGCGGCAGGGGGCACTGAAGCTTTCTTT.

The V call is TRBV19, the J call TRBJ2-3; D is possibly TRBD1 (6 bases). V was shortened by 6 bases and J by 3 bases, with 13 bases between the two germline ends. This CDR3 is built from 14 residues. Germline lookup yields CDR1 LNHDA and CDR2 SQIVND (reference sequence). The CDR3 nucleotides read TGTGCCAGTAGCAGGGGTATGTGGACAGATACGCAGTATTTT. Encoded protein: CASSRGMWTDTQYF.

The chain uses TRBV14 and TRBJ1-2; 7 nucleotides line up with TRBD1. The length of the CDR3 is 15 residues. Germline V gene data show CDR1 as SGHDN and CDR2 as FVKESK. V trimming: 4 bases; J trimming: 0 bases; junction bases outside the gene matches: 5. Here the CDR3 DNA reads TGTGCCAGCAGCCTTAACAGGGGCCCTAACTATGGCTACACCTTC. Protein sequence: CASSLNRGPNYGYTF.

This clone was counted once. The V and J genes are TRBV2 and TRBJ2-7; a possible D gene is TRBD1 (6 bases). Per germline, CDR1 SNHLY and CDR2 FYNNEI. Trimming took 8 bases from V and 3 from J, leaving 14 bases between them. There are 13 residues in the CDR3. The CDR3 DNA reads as TGTGCCAGCGCGGGTCAGGGGCACTACGAGCAGTACTTC. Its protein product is CASAGQGHYEQYF.

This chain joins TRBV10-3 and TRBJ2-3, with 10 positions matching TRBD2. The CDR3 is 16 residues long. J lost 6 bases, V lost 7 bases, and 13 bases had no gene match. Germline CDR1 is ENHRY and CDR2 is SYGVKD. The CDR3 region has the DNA TGTGCCATCACCGCACGAAAGCGGGGGGGGGACGATACGCAGTATTTT. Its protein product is CAITARKRGGDDTQYF.

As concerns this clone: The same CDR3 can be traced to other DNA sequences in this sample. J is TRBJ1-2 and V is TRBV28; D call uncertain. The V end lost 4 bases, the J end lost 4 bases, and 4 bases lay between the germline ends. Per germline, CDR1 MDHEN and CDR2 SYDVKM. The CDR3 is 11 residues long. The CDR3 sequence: CASSSSYGYTF. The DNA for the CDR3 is TGTGCCAGCAGTTCCAGCTATGGCTACACCTTC.

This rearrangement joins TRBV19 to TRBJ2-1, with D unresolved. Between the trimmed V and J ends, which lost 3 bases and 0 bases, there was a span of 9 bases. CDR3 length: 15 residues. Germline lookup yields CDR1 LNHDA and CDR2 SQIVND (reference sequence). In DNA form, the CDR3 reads TGTGCCAGTAGTATTACTACGAGCTCCTACAATGAGCAGTTCTTC. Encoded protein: CASSITTSSYNEQFF. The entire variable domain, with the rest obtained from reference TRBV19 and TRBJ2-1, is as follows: DGGITQSPKYLFRKEGQNVTLSCEQNLNHDAMYWYRQDPGQGLRLIYYSQIVNDFQKGDIAEGYSVSREKKESFPLTVTSAQKNPTAFYLCASSITTSSYNEQFFGPGTRLTVL.

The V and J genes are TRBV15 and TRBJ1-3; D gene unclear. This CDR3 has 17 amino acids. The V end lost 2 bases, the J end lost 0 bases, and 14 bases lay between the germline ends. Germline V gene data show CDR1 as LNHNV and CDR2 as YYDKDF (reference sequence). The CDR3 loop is CATSRRGELGSGNTIYF. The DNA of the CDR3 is TGTGCCACCAGCAGACGAGGAGAGTTAGGCTCTGGAAACACCATATATTTT.

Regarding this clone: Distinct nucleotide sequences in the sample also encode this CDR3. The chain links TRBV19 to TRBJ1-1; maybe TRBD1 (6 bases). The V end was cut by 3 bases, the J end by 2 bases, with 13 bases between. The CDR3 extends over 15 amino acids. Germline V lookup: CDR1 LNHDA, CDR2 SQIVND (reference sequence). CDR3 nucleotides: TGTGCCAGTAGTATCGGAGGACAGCGAAACACTGAAGCTTTCTTT. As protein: CASSIGGQRNTEAFF.

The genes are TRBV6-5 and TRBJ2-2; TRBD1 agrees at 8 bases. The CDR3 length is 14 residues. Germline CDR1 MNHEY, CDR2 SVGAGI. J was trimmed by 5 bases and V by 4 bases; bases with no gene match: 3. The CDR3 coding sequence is TGTGCCAGCAGTTCCCGACAGGGGACCGGGGAGCTGTTTTTT. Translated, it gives CASSSRQGTGELFF.

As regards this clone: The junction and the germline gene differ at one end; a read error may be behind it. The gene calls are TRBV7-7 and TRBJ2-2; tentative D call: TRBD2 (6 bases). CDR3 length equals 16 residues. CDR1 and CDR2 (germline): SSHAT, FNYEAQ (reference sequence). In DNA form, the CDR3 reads TGTGCTAGCAGCCCTCGTAGTAGCGGGAACACCGGGGAGCTGTTTTTT. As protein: CASSPRSSGNTGELFF.

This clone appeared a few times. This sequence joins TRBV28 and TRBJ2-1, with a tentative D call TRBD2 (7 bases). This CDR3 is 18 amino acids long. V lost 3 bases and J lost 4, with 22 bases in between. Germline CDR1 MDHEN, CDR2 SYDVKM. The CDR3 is CASSLIGAGGGPYNEQFF. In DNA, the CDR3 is TGTGCCAGCAGTTTGATCGGGGCTGGCGGGGGCCCTTACAATGAGCAGTTCTTC.

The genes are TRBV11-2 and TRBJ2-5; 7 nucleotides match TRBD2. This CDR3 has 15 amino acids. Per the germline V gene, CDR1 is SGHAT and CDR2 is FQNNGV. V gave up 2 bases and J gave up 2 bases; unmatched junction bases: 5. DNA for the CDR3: TGTGCCAGCAGCTTAAACGCGGGGGTGCAAGAGACCCAGTACTTC. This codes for CASSLNAGVQETQYF.

The CDR3 protein is CASSLERGVLGEQYF. In nucleotides, the CDR3 is TGTGCCAGCAGCTTAGAACGGGGAGTCCTTGGCGAGCAGTACTTC. The rearrangement uses TRBV11-3 and TRBJ2-7; D perhaps matches TRBD2 (5 bases). Germline assignment: CDR1 SGHNT and CDR2 YENEEA. V lost 0 bases and J lost 6, with 15 bases in between. The CDR3 covers 15 residues.

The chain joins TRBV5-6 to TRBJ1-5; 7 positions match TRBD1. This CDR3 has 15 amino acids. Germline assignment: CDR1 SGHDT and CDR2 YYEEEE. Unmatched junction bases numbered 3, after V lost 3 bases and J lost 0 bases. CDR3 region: CASSYRGLSNQPQHF. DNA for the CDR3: TGTGCCAGCAGCTACAGGGGTCTTAGCAATCAGCCCCAGCATTTT.

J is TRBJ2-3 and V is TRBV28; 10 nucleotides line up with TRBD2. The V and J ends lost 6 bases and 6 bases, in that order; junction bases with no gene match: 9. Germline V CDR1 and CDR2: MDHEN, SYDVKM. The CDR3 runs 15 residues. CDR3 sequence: CASRRAGGPADTQYF. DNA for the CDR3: TGTGCCAGCAGGAGAGCGGGGGGGCCGGCGGATACGCAGTATTTT.

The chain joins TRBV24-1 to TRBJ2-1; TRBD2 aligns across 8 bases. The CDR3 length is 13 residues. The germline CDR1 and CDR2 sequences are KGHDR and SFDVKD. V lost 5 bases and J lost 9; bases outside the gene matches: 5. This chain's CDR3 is CATSGTSQSEQFF. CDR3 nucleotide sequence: TGTGCCACCAGTGGGACTAGCCAGAGTGAGCAGTTCTTC.